This is a list of T cell receptor beta chains from one sample in a study of CD8+CD57+ T cells in acquired aplastic anemia. TCRdb re-derived calls from the reads in MiXCR, one entry per CDR3 protein. The repertoire includes hundreds of thousands of distinct CDR3 sequences, roughly 68% of them detected once, and 3.5% to 4.5% sits in the top ten. Sequencing input: sorted CD4+, CD8+, or CD8+CD57+ T cells (not recorded which) from PBMCs. The receptors were sampled from a human donor in good health, serving as a control. The CDR3 runs from the conserved cysteine through the conserved F or W. The D gene is left open where the match is weak. Expanded clones get a size class; other rows say once, few or many, or leave the size out.

clone_size	v_call	j_call	d_call	cdr3_aa	cdr3_nt
few	TRBV2	TRBJ1-5	TRBD1	CASSGDREIQPQHF	TGTGCCAGCAGTGGAGACAGGGAAATCCAGCCCCAGCATTTT
.	TRBV7-2	TRBJ2-7	.	CASSLKGLDTIYLQYF	TGTGCCAGCAGCTTGAAGGGCCTGGACACCATATATTTGCAGTACTTC
.	TRBV7-2	TRBJ2-3	.	CASSFGGISYEQYYF	TGTGCCAGCAGTTTCGGAGGAATCTCCTACGAGCAGTACTATTTT
.	TRBV12-3/TRBV12-4	TRBJ2-3	.	CASSPRAGADTQYF	TGTGCCAGCAGTCCCAGGGCAGGAGCAGATACGCAGTATTTT
once	TRBV20-1	TRBJ2-7	.	CSAMGTFSPYEQYF	TGCAGTGCTATGGGGACGTTTAGTCCCTACGAGCAGTACTTC
few	TRBV29-1	TRBJ2-3	.	CSVEERMGTDTQYF	TGCAGCGTTGAAGAGCGTATGGGCACAGATACGCAGTATTTT
.	TRBV5-4	TRBJ1-5	.	CASSQRRRQGSDGNQPQHF	TGTGCCAGCAGCCAACGCCGGAGGCAGGGCTCGGATGGCAATCAGCCCCAGCATTTT
many	TRBV5-8	TRBJ2-7	.	CASSLDSDMDEQYF	TGTGCCAGCAGCTTGGATTCGGATATGGACGAGCAGTACTTC
many	TRBV10-3	TRBJ1-1	TRBD1	CAISESQGVNTEAFF	TGTGCCATCAGTGAGTCTCAGGGGGTGAACACTGAAGCTTTCTTT
many	TRBV2	TRBJ1-2	TRBD1	CASSPRQGEISGYTF	TGTGCCAGCAGTCCCCGGCAGGGGGAGATTTCTGGCTACACCTTC
.	TRBV9	TRBJ2-7	.	CASSVLRPNEQYF	TGTGCCAGCAGCGTACTCCGACCAAACGAGCAGTACTTC
few	TRBV6-6	TRBJ1-6	.	CASSRGRVGSPLHF	TGTGCCAGCAGCCGGGGCAGGGTAGGTTCACCCCTCCACTTT
.	TRBV15	TRBJ1-2	.	CASTRTQAPYGYAF	TGTGCCAGCACCAGGACTCAGGCTCCATATGGCTACGCCTTC
.	TRBV5-6	TRBJ2-7	.	CASSPRYNEQYF	TGTGCCAGCAGCCCCCGCTACAACGAGCAGTACTTC
.	TRBV6-2/TRBV6-3	TRBJ1-2	.	CASAEAQRTGWDYTF	TGTGCCAGCGCTGAAGCTCAGCGTACAGGTTGGGACTACACCTTC
.	TRBV7-8	TRBJ1-4	.	CASSVARGTLAYNFF	.
.	TRBV20-1	TRBJ2-7	TRBD2	CSASPWALAGAWEQYF	TGCAGTGCTAGTCCTTGGGCCCTAGCGGGGGCCTGGGAGCAGTACTTC
.	TRBV7-2	TRBJ1-5	TRBD1	CASSLEGTGYQPQHF	TGTGCCAGCAGCTTGGAAGGGACAGGGTATCAGCCCCAGCATTTT
.	TRBV7-2	TRBJ2-7	TRBD2	CASSLLAGGPTIYEQYF	TGTGCCAGCAGCTTACTAGCGGGGGGGCCAACGATATACGAGCAGTACTTC
.	TRBV20-1	TRBJ2-3	.	CSVNTLHYTSTDTQYF	TGCAGTGTCAACACCCTACACTACACTAGCACAGATACGCAGTATTTT
.	TRBV12-3/TRBV12-4	TRBJ2-1	.	CASSTDIDEQFF	TGTGCCAGCAGCACAGATATCGATGAGCAGTTCTTC
.	TRBV7-4	TRBJ1-1	.	CASSLVSGWNTDPFF	TGTGCCAGCAGCTTAGTGTCTGGGTGGAACACTGACCCTTTCTTT
.	TRBV19	TRBJ1-2	.	CATSPRACGYTF	TGTGCCACGAGTCCCAGGGCTTGTGGCTACACCTTC
.	TRBV12-3/TRBV12-4	TRBJ2-3	TRBD2	CASSLAGLAGGTDTQYF	TGTGCCAGCAGTTTAGCGGGGCTAGCGGGGGGCACAGATACGCAGTATTTT
.	TRBV5-6	TRBJ2-7	.	CASSYRDNEQYF	TGTGCCAGCAGCTATCGGGACAACGAGCAGTACTTC
.	TRBV11-2	TRBJ2-5	TRBD2	CASSFGGGAGETQYF	TGTGCCAGCAGTTTCGGCGGGGGGGCCGGGGAGACCCAGTACTTC
.	TRBV15	TRBJ2-7	.	CASSNKGQDEEYF	TGTGCCAGCAGCAACAAGGGGCAAGACGAGGAGTACTTC
.	TRBV6-5	TRBJ1-2	TRBD1	CASRVDRSRSGGYTF	TGTGCCAGCAGGGTGGACAGGTCCAGGTCTGGTGGCTACACCTTC
many	TRBV6-5	TRBJ2-7	.	CASSYQQGYEQYF	TGTGCCAGCAGTTATCAACAGGGTTACGAGCAGTACTTC
.	TRBV4-3	TRBJ1-1	.	CASSGETVNREAFF	TGCGCCAGCAGCGGGGAGACAGTGAACAGGGAGGCTTTCTTT